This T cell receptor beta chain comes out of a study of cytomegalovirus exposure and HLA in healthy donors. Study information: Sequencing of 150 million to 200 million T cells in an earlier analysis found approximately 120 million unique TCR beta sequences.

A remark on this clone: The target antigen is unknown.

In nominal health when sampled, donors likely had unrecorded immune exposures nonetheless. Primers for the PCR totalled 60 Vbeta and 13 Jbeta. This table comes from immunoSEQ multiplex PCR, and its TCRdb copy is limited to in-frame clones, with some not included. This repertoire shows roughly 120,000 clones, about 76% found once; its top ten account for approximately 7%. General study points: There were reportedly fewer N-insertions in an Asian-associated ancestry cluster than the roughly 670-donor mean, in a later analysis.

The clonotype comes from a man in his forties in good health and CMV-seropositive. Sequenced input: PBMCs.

The CDR3 loop is CASSLGDRDYNEQFF. CDR3 in DNA: TGCGCCAGCAGCTTGGGCGACAGGGACTACAATGAGCAGTTCTTC. The chain uses TRBV5-1 and TRBJ2-1; TRBD1 aligns across 7 bases. Trimming at V came to 0 bases and at J to 3 bases, leaving 3 bases not matched to a gene. Looked up from germline, CDR1 is SGHRS and CDR2 is YFSETQ. The CDR3 contains 15 residues.